This T cell receptor (beta chain) was documented in a study of blood T cell repertoires in COVID-19. Germline CDR1 reads SGHNT; CDR2 reads YENEEA. Trimming took off 0 bases at V and 6 bases at J, with 8 bases between the two ends. This CDR3 spans 14 amino acids. Per the original methods: Amplification of reference gene primers provided the estimated nucleated cell counts. Here immunoSEQ multiplex PCR was the method, and the copy in TCRdb shows in-frame clones only, minus some. For V, J and clone size, that table is used; D and trimming come from the DNA. This table has about 400,000 clones, just over 85% appearing once.

The TCR sequence derives from a woman in her 30s with active or convalescent COVID-19. The chain is built from TRBV11-3 and TRBJ2-2; the D is unclear. Sample: peripheral blood. DNA for the CDR3: TGTGCCAGCAGCTTAGACTTTAGCCCCGGGGAGCTGTTTTTT. Its protein product is CASSLDFSPGELFF.